A selection of T cell receptor beta chains follows, all from one sample in a study of blood T cells in healthy people across ages. Using its own MiXCR run on the 5' RACE reads, TCRdb lists one record per CDR3 protein. The repertoire holds about 590,000 distinct CDR3 sequences, roughly 31% seen once, with around 16% in the top ten. Material: blood. The receptors were gathered from a woman aged 80 or over in good health. The CDR3 runs from the conserved cysteine through the conserved F or W. D genes are given only for firm matches. Rows give clone size only sometimes, using once, few, many, or a class for an expanded clone.

many | TRBJ2-7 | TRBV11-2 | . | CASSHTQGDEQYF | TGTGCCAGCAGCCATACCCAGGGAGACGAGCAGTACTTC
. | TRBJ2-3 | TRBV20-1 | TRBD2 | CSASISGGKGTDTQYF | TGCAGTGCTTCTATTAGCGGGGGGAAGGGCACAGATACGCAGTATTTT
. | TRBJ1-4 | TRBV24-1 | . | CATSEYGRIEECEELFF | TGTGCCACCAGTGAGTACGGGAGAATCGAAGAATGTGAAGAACTGTTTTTT
many | TRBJ1-1 | TRBV20-1 | . | CSARERDTEAFF | TGCAGTGCCCGGGAGCGGGACACTGAAGCTTTCTTT
few | TRBJ2-1 | TRBV12-3/TRBV12-4 | TRBD2 | CASSFRRGGIDEQFF | TGTGCCAGCAGTTTTCGGCGCGGGGGGATTGATGAGCAGTTCTTC
. | TRBJ2-5 | TRBV5-1 | . | CVSSPGVRETQYF | TGCGTCAGCAGTCCGGGAGTAAGAGAGACCCAGTACTTC
many | TRBJ2-3 | TRBV20-1 | TRBD1 | CSASRQGLRLTDTQYF | TGCAGTGCTAGCAGACAGGGTCTGAGGTTAACAGATACGCAGTATTTT
many | TRBJ2-1 | TRBV11-2 | TRBD1 | CASSLRDRYNEQFF | TGTGCCAGCAGCTTACGGGACAGATACAATGAGCAGTTCTTC
. | TRBJ2-7 | TRBV24-1 | . | CATSHRGVYEQYF | TGTGCCACCAGTCATCGAGGGGTCTACGAGCAGTACTTC
. | TRBJ1-2 | TRBV24-1 | . | CATSDLRKGGYTF | TGTGCCACCAGTGATTTGCGTAAGGGCGGCTACACCTTC
. | TRBJ2-2 | TRBV7-8 | . | CASTWGGATGELFF | TGTGCCAGCACCTGGGGGGGGGCGACCGGGGAGCTGTTTTTT
many | TRBJ2-1 | TRBV4-1 | . | CASSQPGTRRSNEQFF | TGCGCCAGCAGCCAGCCCGGGACCAGGCGGTCAAATGAGCAGTTCTTC
many | TRBJ2-7 | TRBV5-1 | . | CASSLSQGTYEQYF | TGCGCCAGCAGCTTGTCGCAGGGTACTTACGAGCAGTACTTC
many | TRBJ1-1 | TRBV20-1 | . | CSARDSNFRVMNTEAFF | TGCAGTGCTAGAGATTCCAATTTTAGGGTTATGAACACTGAAGCTTTCTTT
. | TRBJ1-5 | TRBV12-3/TRBV12-4 | . | CASSFESSPNQPQHF | TGTGCCAGCAGTTTTGAGTCGTCTCCCAATCAGCCCCAGCATTTT
few | TRBJ1-4 | TRBV6-1 | . | CASSDGTAALREKLFF | TGTGCCAGCAGTGACGGGACGGCGGCCCTTAGGGAAAAACTGTTTTTT
. | TRBJ1-5 | TRBV2 | TRBD1 | CASSGTGNGVGNQPQHF | TGTGCCAGCAGTGGGACAGGAAATGGAGTTGGCAATCAGCCCCAGCATTTT
once | TRBJ2-2 | TRBV7-3 | . | CASSPTGKVNGELFF | TGTGCCAGCAGCCCCACAGGGAAAGTCAACGGGGAGCTGTTTTTT
. | TRBJ1-1 | TRBV6-1 | . | CASRRSSSQGSATEAFF | TGTGCCAGCAGACGAAGCTCCTCTCAGGGGAGTGCCACTGAAGCTTTCTTT